This T cell receptor beta chain is drawn from a study of T cell responses to AZD1222 COVID-19 vaccine. Data came from immunoSEQ multiplex PCR; TCRdb stores just in-frame clones and leaves some out. The data contain about 48,000 clones, 70% to 90% of them singletons. Study-wide results and limits: With two AZD1222 doses given, Spike-specific TCR breadth and depth both rose. CD4 TCRs linked to vaccination spanned spike, dominating at 160-218 and 743-854. A reported finding is that nearly half of spike-specific TCRs target unmutated variant regions.

Trimming cost V 5 bases and J 6 bases; bases outside gene matches: 6. CDR3 length equals 15 residues. CDR1 is SGHTA and CDR2 is FQGTGA in the germline V gene. This clone has a handful of counts. Its specificity is unknown. The chain links TRBV7-3 to TRBJ2-1, with 11 nucleotides matching TRBD2. Here the sequenced sample was peripheral blood, taken 28 days after the second AZD1222 dose. This TCR was sampled from an adult who received the AZD1222 COVID-19 vaccine. The CDR3 bases are TGTGCCAGCAGCCCCACTAGCGGGAGAGGCAATGAGCAGTTCTTC. Protein sequence: CASSPTSGRGNEQFF.